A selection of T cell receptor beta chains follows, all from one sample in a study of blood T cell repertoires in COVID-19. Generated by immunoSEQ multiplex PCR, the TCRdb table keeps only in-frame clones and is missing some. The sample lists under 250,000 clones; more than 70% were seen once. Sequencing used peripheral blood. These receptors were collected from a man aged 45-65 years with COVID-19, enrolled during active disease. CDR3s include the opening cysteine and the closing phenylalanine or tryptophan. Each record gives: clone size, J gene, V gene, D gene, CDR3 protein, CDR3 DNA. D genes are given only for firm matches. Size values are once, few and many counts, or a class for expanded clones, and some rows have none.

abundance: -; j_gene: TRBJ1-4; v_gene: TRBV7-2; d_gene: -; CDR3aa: CASSLDSRQLFF; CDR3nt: TGTGCCAGCAGCCTAGACAGTCGACAGCTGTTTTTT
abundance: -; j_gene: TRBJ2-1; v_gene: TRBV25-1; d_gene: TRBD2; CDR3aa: CASRVAGGNNEQFF; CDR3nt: TGTGCCAGCAGGGTAGCGGGGGGGAACAATGAGCAGTTCTTC
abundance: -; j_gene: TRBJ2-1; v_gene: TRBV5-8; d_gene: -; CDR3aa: CASSTEDSRGNEQFF; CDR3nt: TGTGCCAGCAGCACAGAGGACAGCCGGGGAAATGAGCAGTTCTTC
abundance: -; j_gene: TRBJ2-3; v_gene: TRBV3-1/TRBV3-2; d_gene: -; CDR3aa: CASSQSSPFGLGTTDTQYF; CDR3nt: TGTGCCAGCAGCCAGAGTAGTCCCTTCGGTCTGGGGACTACAGATACGCAGTATTTT
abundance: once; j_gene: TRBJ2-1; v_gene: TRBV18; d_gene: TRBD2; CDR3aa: CASSPRLAGAVTYNEQFF; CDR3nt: TGTGCCAGCTCACCAAGACTAGCGGGAGCGGTAACCTACAATGAGCAGTTCTTC
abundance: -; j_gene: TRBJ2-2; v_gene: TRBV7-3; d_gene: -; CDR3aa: CASSTGSGELFF; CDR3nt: TGTGCCAGCAGTACAGGCTCGGGGGAGCTGTTTTTT
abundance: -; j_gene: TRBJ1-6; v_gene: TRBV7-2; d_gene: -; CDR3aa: CASSQDRTVLNSPLHF; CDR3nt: TGTGCCAGCAGCCAAGACCGGACAGTCCTAAATTCACCCCTCCACTTT
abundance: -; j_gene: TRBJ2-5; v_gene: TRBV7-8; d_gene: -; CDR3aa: CASSPSRETQYF; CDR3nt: TGTGCCAGCAGCCCTAGTCGGGAGACCCAGTACTTC
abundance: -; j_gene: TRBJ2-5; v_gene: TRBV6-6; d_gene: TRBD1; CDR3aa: CASRRQGWEETQYF; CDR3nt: TGTGCCAGCAGACGACAGGGGTGGGAAGAGACCCAGTACTTC
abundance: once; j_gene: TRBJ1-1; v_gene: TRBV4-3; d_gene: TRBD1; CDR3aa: CASSQDGTGGEAFF; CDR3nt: TGCGCCAGCAGCCAAGACGGGACAGGAGGGGAAGCTTTCTTT
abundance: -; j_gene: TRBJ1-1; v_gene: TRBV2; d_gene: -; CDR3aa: CARQPESLSGEAFF; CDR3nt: TGTGCCAGACAACCAGAGTCGTTGAGCGGTGAAGCTTTCTTT
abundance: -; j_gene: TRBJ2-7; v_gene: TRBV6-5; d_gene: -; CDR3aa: CASRLGPRVTYEQYF; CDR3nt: TGTGCCAGCAGGCTCGGCCCCAGGGTCACCTACGAGCAGTACTTC
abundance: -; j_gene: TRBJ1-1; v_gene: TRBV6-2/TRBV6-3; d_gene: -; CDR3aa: CASSYIQGGTEAFF; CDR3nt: TGTGCCAGCAGTTATATACAGGGAGGGACTGAAGCTTTCTTT
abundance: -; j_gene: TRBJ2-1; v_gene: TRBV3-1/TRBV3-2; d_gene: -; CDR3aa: CASSQQATRVDEQFF; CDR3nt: TGTGCCAGCAGCCAACAAGCAACTAGGGTAGATGAGCAGTTCTTC
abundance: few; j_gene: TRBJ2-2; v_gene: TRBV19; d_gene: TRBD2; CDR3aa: CASSMFGGGANTGELFF; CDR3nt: TGTGCCAGTAGTATGTTCGGCGGGGGAGCGAACACCGGGGAGCTGTTTTTT
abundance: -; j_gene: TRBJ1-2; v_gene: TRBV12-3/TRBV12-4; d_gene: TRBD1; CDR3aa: CASRKGQVFGYTF; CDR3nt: TGTGCCAGCAGGAAAGGACAGGTCTTTGGCTACACCTTC